This T cell receptor (beta chain) originates from a study of blood T cell repertoires in COVID-19. Study context: Nucleic acid was either cDNA or gDNA, and it came from T cells, B-cell-depleted T cells, or PBMCs.

Libraries were prepared by immunoSEQ multiplex PCR; TCRdb keeps only in-frame clonotypes and omits some of them. The sample yields approximately 50,000 clones, approximately 88% seen once. V trimming: 4 bases; J trimming: 12 bases; junction bases outside the gene matches: 9. CDR1 MNHEY and CDR2 SVGEGT come from the germline V gene. This CDR3 has 14 amino acids. V usage is TRBV6-2 or TRBV6-3 and J usage is TRBJ1-6; 7 nucleotides match TRBD1. The sequenced sample consisted of peripheral blood. The sequence was collected from a man between 65 and 85 years old with active COVID-19. The CDR3 sequence: CASSLGDRREPLHF. DNA of the CDR3: TGTGCCAGCAGTTTGGGGGACAGACGCGAACCCCTCCACTTT.